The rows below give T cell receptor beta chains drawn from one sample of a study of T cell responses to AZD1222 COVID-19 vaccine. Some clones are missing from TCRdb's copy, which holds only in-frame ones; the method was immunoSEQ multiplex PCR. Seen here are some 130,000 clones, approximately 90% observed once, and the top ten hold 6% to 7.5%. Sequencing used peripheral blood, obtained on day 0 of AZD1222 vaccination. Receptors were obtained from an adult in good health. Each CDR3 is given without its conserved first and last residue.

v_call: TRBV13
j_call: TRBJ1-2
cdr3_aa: ASSLGRGRRGYGYT

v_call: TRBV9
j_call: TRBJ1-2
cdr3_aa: ASSVGGGENGYT

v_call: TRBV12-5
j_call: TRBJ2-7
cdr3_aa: ANNLAGVSEQY

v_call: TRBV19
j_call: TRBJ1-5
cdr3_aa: ASWGQINQPQH

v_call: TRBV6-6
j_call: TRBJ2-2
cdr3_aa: ASSKLRQGDTGELF

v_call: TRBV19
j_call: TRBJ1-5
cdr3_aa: ASSIGLGPGQPQH

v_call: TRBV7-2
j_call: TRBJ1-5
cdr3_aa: ASSLSAGAPQPQH

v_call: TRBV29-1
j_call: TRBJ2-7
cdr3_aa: SVFASGVYEQY

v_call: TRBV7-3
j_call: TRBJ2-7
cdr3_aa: ASSLAGGPYEQY

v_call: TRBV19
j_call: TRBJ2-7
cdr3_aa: ASSAGGPYEQY

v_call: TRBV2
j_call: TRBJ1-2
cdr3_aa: ASSDRSGYGYT

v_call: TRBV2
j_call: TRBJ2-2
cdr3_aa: ASSEARGGASGELF

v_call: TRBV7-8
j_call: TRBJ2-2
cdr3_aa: ASSKYTGELF

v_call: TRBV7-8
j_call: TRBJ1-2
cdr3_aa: ASSLDGDYGYT

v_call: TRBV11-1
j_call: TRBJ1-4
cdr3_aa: ASSLDQFNEKLF

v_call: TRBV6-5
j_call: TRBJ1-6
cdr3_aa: ASTESSYNSPLH

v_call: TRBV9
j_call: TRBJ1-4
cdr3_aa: ASSPTWGGGLSNEKLF

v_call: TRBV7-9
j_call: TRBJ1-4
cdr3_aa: ASSFEGSNEKLF

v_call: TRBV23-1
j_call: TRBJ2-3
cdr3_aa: ASSHRSGGDTDTQY

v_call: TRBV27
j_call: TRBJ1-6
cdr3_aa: ASSLLGLNSPLH

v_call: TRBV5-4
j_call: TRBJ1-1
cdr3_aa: ASSDAHAGAEAF

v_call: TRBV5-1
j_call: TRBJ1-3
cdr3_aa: ASSPAISSGNTIY

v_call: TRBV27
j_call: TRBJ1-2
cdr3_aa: ASSLFGGGYT

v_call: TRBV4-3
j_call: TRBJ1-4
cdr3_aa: ASSQVWGTGGEKLF

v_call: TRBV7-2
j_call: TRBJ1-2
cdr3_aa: ASSLNSGSGYGYT

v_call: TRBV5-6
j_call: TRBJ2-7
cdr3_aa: ASSLGSGVSGEQY

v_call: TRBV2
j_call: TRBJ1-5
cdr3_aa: ASSETGDGQPQH

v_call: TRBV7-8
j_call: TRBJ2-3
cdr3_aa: ASSLSGGSTDTQY

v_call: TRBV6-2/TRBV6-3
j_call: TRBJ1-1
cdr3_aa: ASSPKILGGAF

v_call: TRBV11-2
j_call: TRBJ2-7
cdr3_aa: ASSLVGAGLEQY

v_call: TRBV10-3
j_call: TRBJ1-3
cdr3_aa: AISAGDTIY

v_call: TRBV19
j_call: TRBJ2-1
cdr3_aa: ASSIGPGGGNEQF

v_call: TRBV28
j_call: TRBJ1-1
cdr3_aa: ASSARGVTEAF

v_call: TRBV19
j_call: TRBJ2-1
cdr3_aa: ASSIGYSYNEQF

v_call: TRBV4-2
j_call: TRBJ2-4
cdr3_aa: ASSQDRDRGIQY

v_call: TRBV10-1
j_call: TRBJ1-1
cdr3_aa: ASSQFTGSNTEAF

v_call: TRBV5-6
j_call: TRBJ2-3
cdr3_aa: ASSPGTTSSTDTQY

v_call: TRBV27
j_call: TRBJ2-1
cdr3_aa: ASSPPGGMGRNEQF

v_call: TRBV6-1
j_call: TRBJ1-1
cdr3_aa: ASSESHLLGAF

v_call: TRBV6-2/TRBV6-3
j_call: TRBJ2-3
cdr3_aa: ASRSGLMTTDTQY

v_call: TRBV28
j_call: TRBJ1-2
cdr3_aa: ASSSGDRRGGYT

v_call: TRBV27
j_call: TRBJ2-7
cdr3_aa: ASSLLRGTSHGEQY

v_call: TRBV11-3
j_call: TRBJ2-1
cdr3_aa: ASSLGDRSNYNEQF

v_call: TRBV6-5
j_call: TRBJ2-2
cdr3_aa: ASSYNSGMNTGELF

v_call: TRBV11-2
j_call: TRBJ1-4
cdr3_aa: ASSQQGRGYEKLF

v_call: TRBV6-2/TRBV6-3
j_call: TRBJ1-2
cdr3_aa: ASSYAGNYGYT

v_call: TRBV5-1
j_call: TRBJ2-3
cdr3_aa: ASSRESTDTQY

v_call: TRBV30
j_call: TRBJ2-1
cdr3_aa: AWSGTVREQF

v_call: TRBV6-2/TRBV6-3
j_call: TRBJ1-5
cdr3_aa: ASSDQDYQPQH

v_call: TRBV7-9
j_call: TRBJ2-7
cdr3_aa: ASSFGTGGYEQY

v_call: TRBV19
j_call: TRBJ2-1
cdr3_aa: ASSISSGGYNEQF

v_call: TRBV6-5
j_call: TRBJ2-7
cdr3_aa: ASSYSALGSYEQY